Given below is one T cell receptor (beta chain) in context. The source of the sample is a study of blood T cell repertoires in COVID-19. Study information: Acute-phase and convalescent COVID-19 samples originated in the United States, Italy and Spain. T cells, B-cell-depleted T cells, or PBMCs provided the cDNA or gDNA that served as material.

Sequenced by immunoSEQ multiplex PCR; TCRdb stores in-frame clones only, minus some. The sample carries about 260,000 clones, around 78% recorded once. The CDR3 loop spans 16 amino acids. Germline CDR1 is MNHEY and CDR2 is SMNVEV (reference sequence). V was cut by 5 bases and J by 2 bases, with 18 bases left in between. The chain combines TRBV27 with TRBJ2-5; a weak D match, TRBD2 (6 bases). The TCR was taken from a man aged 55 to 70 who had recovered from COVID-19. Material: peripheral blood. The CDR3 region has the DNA TGTGCCAGCAGTCGCTACTCGGGAGCCCCGCAAGAGACCCAGTACTTC. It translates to CASSRYSGAPQETQYF.